This T cell receptor beta chain was identified during a study of blood T cell repertoires in COVID-19 (dated by TCRdb to 2018 to 2021). With respect to the entire study: Samples from collaborators originated in the United States, Italy and Spain and spanned both the acute and convalescent phases of COVID-19. The samples were drawn from two sources: the first 160 participants of the ongoing ImmuneRACE study, and fewer than 1,500 subjects contributed by 6 global collaborators. The repertoires were released in a freely available public database intended as a resource for research on the immune response to SARS-CoV-2. A de-identified subject ID, COVID-19 status, age in years and sex were almost always included in the sample metadata. Where HLA class I and class II types were available, the types were taken from metadata supplied by the sample provider, not from assay-based typing. The prospective study material was composed of cDNA or gDNA derived from T cells, B-cell-depleted T cells, or PBMCs. The dataset comprised deeply sampled blood TCRbeta repertoires from subjects exposed to, actively infected with, or recovered from COVID-19. Points the paper makes about the study in general: The amount of clinical and demographic metadata varied by source and participant and was provided uncurated.

Each collaborating institution followed its own protocols to collect whole blood in K2EDTA tubes. For TCRbeta analysis, collaborators shipped samples as frozen whole blood, isolated PBMCs, or DNA extracted from either of those sample types. Including cysteine and phenylalanine, the CDR3 has 16 amino acids. Left in the record is the CDR3 DNA by itself, 48 bases read in frame from the first base. Taken from the germline V gene, the CDR1 and CDR2 loops are SGHTA and FQGNSA. The germline V and J ends show losses of 0 bases and 0 bases respectively, and no gene match explains 2 bases of the junction. As to this clone: This clone's antigen is unknown. No base qualities exist here, and no much larger clone lies one base off it.

The immunoSEQ Assay, a bias-controlled multiplex PCR, was used to amplify TCRbeta CDR3 regions from genomic DNA. Turning to the authors' computational methods: Nucleated cell counts per sample were estimated from amplification of reference gene primers within the assay. To quantify the absolute abundance of each unique TCRbeta CDR3 rearrangement, sequence reads were collapsed and filtered. For each sample, productive Simpson clonality was calculated by taking the square root of Simpson's diversity index across productive rearrangements. The table was pulled from immuneACCESS by TCRdb, which kept in-frame rearrangements only. Such tables lose some clones; where checked, under half of the loss comes from unresolved V genes, and the rest has no known cause. That table is the source of V, J and clone size, and D and trimming were worked out from the DNA. The sample data list approximately 39,000 clones, and more than 75% of these were observed just once. Of the sample, around 24% is held by the ten largest clones.

This clonotype originated in a man aged 45-65 years with active or convalescent COVID-19. This chain is built from TRBV7-2 and TRBJ2-7; a stretch of 10 junction bases matches TRBD2. Sequenced sample: peripheral blood. The DNA reads TGTGCCAGCAGCTTAGCTGCTAGCGGGAGCTCCTACGAGCAGTACTTC. It translates as CASSLAASGSSYEQYF.